The text below deals with one T cell receptor beta chain. The data belong to a study of tumor and adjacent non-tumor tissue in lung cancer. Study at large: Patients comprised approximately eleven adenocarcinoma, 2 squamous cell carcinoma and 1 small cell lung cancer.

The germline V and J ends were trimmed by 10 bases and 4 bases, with 14 bases remaining between them. CDR3 length equals 13 residues. The germline gives CDR1 MNHEY, CDR2 SVGEGT. A modified ARM-PCR protocol with three rounds of nested PCR amplified TCRbeta. TCRdb re-called the multiplex PCR reads with MiXCR, one entry per CDR3 protein. The repertoire includes 90,000 to 130,000 distinct CDR3 sequences, over 75% of them detected once, and 22% sits in the top ten. RNA was extracted from bulk tissue without any cell sorting. Donors were chemotherapy-naive, newly diagnosed lung cancer surgical patients in China, August–late 2014.

This TCR derives from a man in his 70s with non-small cell lung cancer. The chain joins TRBV6-2 or TRBV6-3 to TRBJ2-1; D is uncertain. Sequences were obtained from lung tumor tissue. The chain's CDR3 is CANNKGDYNEQFF. The DNA for the CDR3 is TGTGCCAACAACAAAGGCGATTACAATGAGCAGTTCTTC.